One sample yielded the 25 T cell receptor beta chains listed below, sequenced in a study of T-cell reconstitution after alpha-beta-depleted transplantation in children (dated by TCRdb to the mid-2010s). The label giving this sample's treatment or condition can be read as: allogeneic hematopoietic cell transplantation with graft depleted of TCRalphabeta T cells and CD19 B cells. Receptor amplification or capture employed PCR. The sample was run on an Illumina HiSeq 2500. Molecular barcoding was employed in the preparation of TCR libraries, with unique molecular identifiers being used to normalize TCRbeta repertoire quantification. The public reads were reprocessed in TCRdb via fastp at Q25 and MiXCR, keeping in-frame beta chains. Merged by CDR3 protein, the rows form single entries marked with the most common genes and DNA. The sample has about 590,000 distinct CDR3 sequences on record, approximately 12% of them singletons. The ten largest clonotypes hold 2% to 2.5% of the sample.

Sequenced material: PBMCs, mostly from graft donor cells, taken 360 days after TCRalphabeta/CD19-depleted stem cell transplant. The receptor set was obtained from a male patient younger than 18 who had a stem cell transplant for acute myeloid leukemia, so the T cells may come from the graft donor.

This rearrangement joins TRBV6-1 to TRBJ2-5; D could derive from TRBD1 or TRBD2 (9 bases each). Between the trimmed V and J ends, which lost 5 bases and 5 bases, there was a span of 24 bases. CDR3 length: 17 residues. Germline values: CDR1 MNHNS, CDR2 SASEGT. The CDR3 nucleotides read TGTGCCAGCAGTACGACAGGGGGGCCTAGCGGGAAGGAGACCCAGTACTTC. Translation gives CASSTTGGPSGKETQYF.

This clonotype was found a few times. The CDR3 sequence: CASSYSSSRNEQFF. The CDR3 bases are TGTGCCAGCAGTTACTCCTCCTCGCGGAATGAGCAGTTCTTC. The V call is TRBV6-5, the J call TRBJ2-1; D is uncertain. Germline V gene sequence: CDR1 MNHEY, CDR2 SVGAGI. Trimming cost V 0 bases and J 7 bases, with 10 bases left between them. The length of the CDR3 is 14 residues.

This clonotype was seen a handful of times. The chain joins TRBV10-3 to TRBJ1-2; possible D gene TRBD1, 6 bases. Germline CDR1 is ENHRY and CDR2 is SYGVKD. Trimming removed 2 bases at V and 1 base at J, with 11 bases between. The CDR3 has 15 amino acids. In DNA form, the CDR3 reads TGTGCCATCAGTGAGACAGGGCCCGGTAACTATGGCTACACCTTC. It encodes CAISETGPGNYGYTF.

V is TRBV28 and J is TRBJ2-1; D is uncertain. Trimming removed 9 bases at V and 0 bases at J, with 15 bases between. Germline CDR1 and CDR2: MDHEN and SYDVKM. This CDR3 spans 15 amino acids. The CDR3 region is CASTNRFGSYNEQFF. As DNA, the CDR3 is TGTGCCAGTACAAACCGGTTCGGCTCCTACAATGAGCAGTTCTTC.

This clonotype appeared many times. This chain uses TRBV6-2 or TRBV6-3 with TRBJ2-7; 10 nucleotides match TRBD1. CDR1 and CDR2 (germline): MNHEY, SVGEGT. This CDR3 is 14 amino acids long. Unmatched junction bases numbered 5, after V lost 2 bases and J lost 7 bases. CDR3 coding DNA: TGTGCCAGCAGTTACGAGACAGGGGGCAATGAGCAGTACTTC. This gives the protein CASSYETGGNEQYF.

The V and J genes are TRBV20-1 and TRBJ2-3, with 8 bases matching TRBD2. V shed 8 bases, J shed 2 bases, and the junction held 9 bases outside the gene matches. The CDR3 spans 14 residues. Germline V gene data show CDR1 as DFQATT and CDR2 as SNEGSKA (reference sequence). DNA for the CDR3: TGCAGTCGGACTAGCATCACCGTCACAGATACGCAGTATTTT. Protein product: CSRTSITVTDTQYF.

There are a few counts of this clonotype. The chain carries TRBV28 and TRBJ2-3, with 7 nucleotides matching TRBD1. V trimming: 6 bases; J trimming: 0 bases; junction bases outside the gene matches: 12. The germline CDR1 and CDR2 sequences are MDHEN and SYDVKM. This CDR3 contains 17 residues. CDR3 sequence (DNA): TGTGCCAGCAGCCCCTGGACAGGCACATATAGCACAGATACGCAGTATTTT. Its translation: CASSPWTGTYSTDTQYF.

The CDR3 is CSAGAPGSYEQYF. In DNA form, the CDR3 reads TGCAGTGCGGGGGCTCCAGGGTCCTACGAGCAGTACTTC. The chain employs TRBV20-1 and TRBJ2-7; tentative D call: TRBD1 (6 bases). This CDR3 has 13 amino acids. V was shortened by 6 bases and J by 1 base, with 13 bases between the two germline ends. CDR1 is DFQATT, CDR2 SNEGSKA, per germline (reference sequence).

The chain is built from TRBV18 and TRBJ2-7, with D possibly TRBD1 on 6 matching bases. Germline-derived CDR1 and CDR2 are KGHSH and LQKENI. The CDR3 contains 15 residues. Trimming pared 2 bases from V and 3 bases from J, leaving 14 bases between. Written as DNA, the CDR3 is TGTGCCAGCTCACCAATTCCGGGACAAAACTACGAGCAGTACTTC. Encoded protein: CASSPIPGQNYEQYF.

This clonotype was detected a few times. The CDR3 is CASSKGGRDSSSYNEQFF. The CDR3, as DNA: TGTGCCAGCAGCAAAGGAGGGAGGGACTCTAGCTCCTACAATGAGCAGTTCTTC. The rearrangement links TRBV21-1 to TRBJ2-1; the table's D call of TRBD2 was not tested on the DNA. TRBV21-1 represents a pseudogene. The CDR3 runs 18 residues.

The rearrangement links TRBV3-1 to TRBJ2-1; TRBD2 is a possible D gene (5 bases). The CDR3 spans 14 residues. Germline V gene data show CDR1 as LGHDT and CDR2 as YNNKEL (reference sequence). Trimming removed 1 base from V and 12 bases from J, with 16 bases in between. The DNA for the CDR3 is TGTGCCAGCAGCCAAGTTGCGGGTTCCTACGGGCAGTTCTTC. It specifies CASSQVAGSYGQFF.

The chain carries TRBV20-1 and TRBJ2-7, with 8 bases identical to TRBD2. V gave up 2 bases and J gave up 3 bases; unmatched junction bases: 6. The CDR3 loop spans 14 amino acids. CDR1 is DFQATT and CDR2 is SNEGSKA in the germline V gene (reference sequence). The CDR3 reads CSARSTSGGYEQYF. CDR3 nucleotide sequence: TGCAGTGCTAGAAGTACTAGCGGTGGCTACGAGCAGTACTTC.

The V and J genes are TRBV7-9 and TRBJ2-1, with D possibly matching TRBD2 (5 bases). The CDR3 covers 15 residues. Trimming cost V 1 base and J 9 bases, with 16 bases left between them. Per the germline V gene, CDR1 is SEHNR and CDR2 is FQNEAQ (reference sequence). CDR3 residues: CASSLVGPAALEQFF. The DNA of the CDR3 is TGTGCCAGCAGCTTAGTCGGACCAGCGGCTCTTGAGCAGTTCTTC.

The J gene is TRBJ2-7, the V gene TRBV15, with TRBD1 matching 7 bases. Germline CDR1 is LNHNV and CDR2 is YYDKDF (reference sequence). The CDR3 totals 17 residues. The V gene end was trimmed by 0 bases and the J gene end by 2 bases; junction bases not matched to a gene: 10. CDR3 residues: CATSRDPFGQAPYEQYF. The CDR3 DNA reads as TGTGCCACCAGCAGAGATCCATTTGGACAGGCTCCCTACGAGCAGTACTTC.

This clonotype was recorded a few times. The V gene is TRBV12-3 or TRBV12-4, the J gene TRBJ2-6, with TRBD2 as a possible D gene (6 bases). Trimming took off 7 bases at V and 0 bases at J, with 16 bases between the two ends. This CDR3 contains 17 residues. CDR3 amino acids: CASNFREPLSGANVLTF. The CDR3 nucleotides are TGTGCCAGCAACTTCCGGGAGCCCCTCTCTGGGGCCAACGTCCTGACTTTC.

This clonotype has at least ten counts. The chain links TRBV24-1 to TRBJ2-2, with TRBD1 matching over 9 bases. Germline V gene sequence: CDR1 KGHDR, CDR2 SFDVKD. This CDR3 is 13 amino acids long. The V segment lost 9 bases and the J segment 3 bases; nucleotides outside the gene matches: 1. The CDR3 sequence: CATGQGYTGELFF. CDR3 DNA sequence: TGTGCCACCGGACAGGGGTACACCGGGGAGCTGTTTTTT.

This clonotype was counted ten times or more. This chain links TRBV11-1 with TRBJ2-7; D is unresolved. V was trimmed by 2 bases and J by 2 bases, leaving 10 bases between them. The V gene's germline CDR1 is SGHAT and CDR2 FQDESV (reference sequence). The CDR3 is 14 residues long. The CDR3 protein is CASSLSWEPYEQYF. The CDR3 DNA is TGTGCCAGCAGCTTATCCTGGGAACCCTACGAGCAGTACTTC.

The chain couples TRBV20-1 to TRBJ2-1, with no clear D. The CDR3 is 13 amino acids. V was pared by 3 bases and J by 1 base, with 7 bases between. Germline CDR1 is DFQATT and CDR2 is SNEGSKA (reference sequence). The CDR3, as DNA: TGCAGTGCTAGCTTGGTATCCTACAATGAGCAGTTCTTC. Its translation: CSASLVSYNEQFF.

This clonotype was found a few times. The rearrangement uses TRBV7-8 and TRBJ2-3, with D perhaps TRBD2 (5 bases). CDR1 is SGHVS and CDR2 is FQNEAQ in the germline V gene. CDR3 length equals 15 residues. V was pared by 4 bases and J by 6 bases, with 17 bases between. The CDR3 protein is CASSSRTAASDTQYF. The DNA of the CDR3 is TGTGCCAGCAGCTCTAGAACAGCGGCATCCGATACGCAGTATTTT.

The V and J genes are TRBV7-2 and TRBJ2-1; TRBD2 agrees at 8 bases. CDR1 is SGHTA and CDR2 is FQGNSA in the germline V gene. V shed 2 bases, J shed 8 bases, and the junction held 8 bases outside the gene matches. The CDR3 is 15 amino acids. CDR3 residues: CASSLSSRTSHEQFF. DNA of the CDR3: TGTGCCAGCAGCTTATCTTCCCGGACTAGCCATGAGCAGTTCTTC.

With respect to this clonotype: Relative to the germline gene, one junction end is altered; a read error may explain this. The chain uses TRBV7-7 and TRBJ2-2; D is possibly TRBD1 (6 bases). The germline V gene has CDR1 SSHAT and CDR2 FNYEAQ (reference sequence). The CDR3 has 15 residues. CDR3 loop: CASSLTGQNTGELFF. The DNA of the CDR3 is TGTGCTAGCAGCCTTACGGGACAGAACACCGGGGAGCTGTTTTTT. Based on the CDR3 plus reference TRBV7-7 and TRBJ2-2, the full variable domain is GAGVSQSPRYKVTKRGQDVTLRCDPISSHATLYWYQQALGQGPEFLTYFNYEAQPDKSGLPSDRFSAERPEGSISTLTIQRTEQRDSAMYRCASSLTGQNTGELFFGEGSRLTVL.

Many counts were recorded for this clonotype. This rearrangement joins TRBV29-1 to TRBJ2-1; 9 bases line up with TRBD2. CDR3 length: 14 amino acids. V dropped 3 bases and J dropped 7; count of bases not matched to a gene: 7. Germline V gene data show CDR1 as SQVTM and CDR2 as ANQGSEA. Written as DNA, the CDR3 is TGCAGCGTTGAGCTAGCGGGAAGTATAAATGAGCAGTTCTTC. Protein: CSVELAGSINEQFF.

This clonotype was counted at least ten times. This rearrangement joins TRBV12-3 or TRBV12-4 to TRBJ2-1; 9 bases are shared with TRBD2. With V trimmed by 3 bases and J by 16 bases, 7 bases remained unmatched. The CDR3 spans 12 residues. The CDR3 DNA reads as TGTGCCAGCAGTTTTCAGGCGGGAGGGGGATTCTTC. Translation: CASSFQAGGGFF.

There are many counts of this clonotype. J is TRBJ2-1 and V is TRBV14; 14 bases agree with TRBD2. J gave up 9 bases and V 3 bases, and 4 bases lay outside the gene matches. Germline V gene data show CDR1 as SGHDN and CDR2 as FVKESK. The CDR3 covers 15 residues. The CDR3 DNA sequence: TGTGCCAGCAGCCAGCGACTAGCGGGAGGGAGTGAGCAGTTCTTC. Its protein is CASSQRLAGGSEQFF.

The V gene is TRBV18, the J gene TRBJ2-1; 10 bases align to TRBD1. Germline V gene lookup returns CDR1 KGHSH and CDR2 LQKENI. This CDR3 spans 15 amino acids. After removal of 3 bases from V and 9 bases from J, the junction contained 8 bases not matched to a gene. The CDR3: CASSPGQGLVIEQFF. As DNA, the CDR3 is TGTGCCAGCTCACCGGGACAGGGGCTCGTAATTGAGCAGTTCTTC. Full variable domain (missing parts from reference TRBV18 and TRBJ2-1): NAGVMQNPRHLVRRRGQEARLRCSPMKGHSHVYWYRQLPEEGLKFMVYLQKENIIDESGMPKERFSAEFPKEGPSILRIQQVVRGDSAAYFCASSPGQGLVIEQFFGPGTRLTVL.